This T cell receptor (beta chain) was captured in a study of regulatory T cells in long-lasting Graves disease. According to the study, TCR beta libraries were built with iRepertoire HTBI primers and CDR3-region Arm-PCR. TCRdb reprocessed the multiplex PCR reads with MiXCR, giving one entry per CDR3 protein. The sample lists about 540,000 distinct CDR3 sequences; roughly 13% were seen once. Time point of the sample: newly diagnosed GD, antithyroid drugs for less than 3 months. PBMCs provided the RNA from which the TCR library was made. The patients were drawn from one endocrinology department in Xi'an, China. Study-level findings and limits: Persistent disease preferred TRBV28, TRBJ1-2 and TRBJ2-5; new disease, TRBV20-1 and TRBJ2-1.

The sample holds many counts of this clonotype. The antigen remains undetermined. CDR3 size: 18 residues. V lost 4 bases and J lost 1, with 22 bases in between. Germline loops: CDR1 SGHRS, CDR2 YFSETQ. Another study also made use of these data, one on T cells in Graves' hyperthyroidism and ophthalmopathy.

The specimen comprised peripheral blood mononuclear cells (PBMCs), sampled at new diagnosis, from a patient treated with antithyroid drugs. The origin of this receptor is a man younger than 45 with Graves disease. The chain recombines TRBV5-1 with TRBJ2-3; TRBD1 or TRBD2 may be the D gene (5 bases each). As DNA, the CDR3 is TGCGCCAGCAGCGCCTGGGACCGTCAAGGAGGTGGCACAGATACGCAGTATTTT. Protein sequence: CASSAWDRQGGGTDTQYF.